This passage covers 4 T cell receptor beta chains from one sample sequenced in a study of blood T cell repertoires in COVID-19. Clones were sequenced by immunoSEQ multiplex PCR, and TCRdb holds only the in-frame ones, with some missing. The data show about 170,000 clones, with approximately 85% seen just once and 7.5% to 9.5% held by the top ten. Specimen: peripheral blood. These receptors were obtained from a man aged 40-49 years who had recovered from COVID-19.

This clone appeared a single time. This rearrangement joins TRBV11-2 to TRBJ2-3; 10 bases align to TRBD2. The CDR3 consists of 14 residues. V dropped 6 bases and J dropped 8; count of bases not matched to a gene: 8. CDR1 is SGHAT, CDR2 FQNNGV, per germline. CDR3 loop: CASRQSGREVTQYF. The CDR3 DNA reads as TGTGCCAGCAGACAAAGCGGGAGGGAGGTTACGCAGTATTTT.

V and J are TRBV7-3 and TRBJ2-5, with TRBD2 matching 13 bases. Per the germline V gene, CDR1 is SGHTA and CDR2 is FQGTGA. The CDR3 is 15 amino acids. Trimming removed 6 bases from V and 2 bases from J; junction bases left unmatched: 3. The chain's CDR3 is CASSRGLAGQETQYF. CDR3 bases: TGTGCCAGCAGTCGGGGACTAGCGGGGCAAGAGACCCAGTACTTC.

This chain uses TRBV29-1 with TRBJ2-7; TRBD2 agrees at 8 bases. Germline V lookup: CDR1 SQVTM, CDR2 ANQGSEA. This CDR3 is 11 amino acids long. DNA for the CDR3: TGCAGTGGGGGGACTAGCTACGAGCAGTACTTC. It encodes CSGGTSYEQYF.

This chain joins TRBV13 and TRBJ2-7, with 7 nucleotides matching TRBD2. Germline CDR1 is PRHDT and CDR2 is FYEKMQ (reference sequence). CDR3 length equals 16 residues. V shed 5 bases, J shed 0 bases, and the junction held 10 bases outside the gene matches. The CDR3: CASSRGSPSGSYEQYF. The CDR3 bases are TGTGCCAGCAGCCGCGGTTCCCCTAGCGGCTCCTACGAGCAGTACTTC.